One sample yielded the 23 T cell receptor beta chains listed below, sequenced in a study. TCRdb called the 5' RACE reads again in MiXCR, with one record for every CDR3 protein. The sample comprises 10,000 to 13,000 distinct CDR3 sequences, roughly 17% of which are singletons, and 3.5% to 4% rests with the top ten. The sorted Tregs were CD4+CD25+CD127-/low cells. The sample was Tregs sorted from a lymph node. Source of these receptors: a female donor with breast cancer.

In this sample, this clonotype is medium-sized. J is TRBJ1-3 and V is TRBV20-1; weak D call: TRBD1 (5 bases). The germline V gene encodes CDR1 DFQATT and CDR2 SNEGSKA (reference sequence). Trimming pared 5 bases from V and 0 bases from J, leaving 11 bases between. CDR3 length: 14 residues. CDR3 sequence: CSASTGSSGNTIYF. The CDR3 nucleotides read TGCAGTGCTTCTACAGGAAGCTCTGGAAACACCATATATTTT.

By its share, this clonotype is medium-sized. The V gene is TRBV7-2, the J gene TRBJ2-7; no reliable D call. Germline CDR1 SGHTA, CDR2 FQGNSA. CDR3 length equals 15 residues. Trimming removed 5 bases at V and 0 bases at J, with 14 bases between. CDR3 sequence (DNA): TGTGCCAGCAGCCCCGGCCTTAGGAGCTCCTACGAGCAGTACTTC. It is translated as CASSPGLRSSYEQYF.

A remark on this clonotype: It may be a read error: a sequence one base away is much more abundant. The rearrangement joins TRBV7-2 to TRBJ1-1; D is perhaps TRBD1 (5 bases). This CDR3 comprises 13 residues. With 5 bases removed from V and 1 base from J, the gap between germline ends came to 8 bases. CDR1 and CDR2 (germline): SGHTA, FQGNSA. CDR3 DNA: TGTGCCAGCAGCGCGGGGGAGAACACTGAAGCTTTCTTT. Protein product: CASSAGENTEAFF.

This clonotype was detected only a few times. The chain links TRBV20-1 to TRBJ1-2, with D unclear. The CDR3 spans 13 residues. V shed 6 bases and J shed 7 bases, with 18 bases lying between them. Germline assignment: CDR1 DFQATT and CDR2 SNEGSKA (reference sequence). For the CDR3, the DNA is TGCAGTGCCCTAAACGAGGGAGGAATTGGCTACACCTTC. Its protein is CSALNEGGIGYTF.

On this clonotype: This may stem from a read error, because a much larger clone lies one nucleotide away. The J gene is TRBJ1-2, the V gene TRBV28; D is possibly TRBD1 (5 bases). In germline, CDR1 is MDHEN, CDR2 SYDVKM. This CDR3 has 13 residues. V was cut by 7 bases and J by 6 bases, with 15 bases left in between. CDR3 bases: TGTGCCAGCACCCCCCGACGGGGGAATGGCTACACCTTC. As protein: CASTPRRGNGYTF.

The chain is built from TRBV3-1 and TRBJ2-5, with D hard to call. This CDR3 spans 13 amino acids. V was pared by 3 bases and J by 5 bases, with 10 bases between. Germline CDR1 is LGHDT and CDR2 is YNNKEL (reference sequence). The CDR3 DNA sequence: TGTGCCAGCAGCCATAATAAAAGGGAGACCCAGTACTTC. Amino acids: CASSHNKRETQYF.

By sample share, this clonotype is medium-sized. V usage is TRBV7-3 and J usage is TRBJ1-1; D is unresolved. CDR3 length: 13 residues. Per germline, CDR1 SGHTA and CDR2 FQGTGA. Deletions cut 4 bases from V and 5 bases from J, with 11 bases between. The CDR3 loop reads CASSSSPGTEAFF. The CDR3 region has the DNA TGTGCCAGCAGCTCTTCCCCGGGGACTGAAGCTTTCTTT.

This clonotype has more than one count but fewer than ten. An end of the junction differs from the germline gene, which may be a read error. The chain recombines TRBV5-1 with TRBJ2-1; the match to TRBD2 covers 10 bases. The germline V gene has CDR1 SGHRS and CDR2 YFSETQ. The CDR3 totals 16 residues. CDR3 region: CASRLPGLAPYNGQFF. CDR3 nucleotides: TGCGCCAGCAGGTTGCCGGGACTAGCGCCTTACAATGGGCAGTTCTTC. The variable domain in full, completed from reference TRBV5-1 and TRBJ2-1, reads KAGVTQTPRYLIKTRGQQVTLSCSPISGHRSVSWYQQTPGQGLQFLFEYFSETQRNKGNFPGRFSGRQFSNSRSEMNVSTLELGDSALYLCASRLPGLAPYNGQFFGPGTRLTVL.

This clonotype was seen a few times. A much more abundant neighbour one base away suggests this may be a read error. CDR3 loop: CSARAGTAVSGSVGETQYF. The DNA for the CDR3 is TGCAGTGCTAGAGCTGGTACTGCGGTGAGCGGGAGTGTAGGAGAGACCCAGTACTTC. The chain employs TRBV20-1 and TRBJ2-5, with 8 bases identical to TRBD2. The length of the CDR3 is 19 residues. After removal of 1 base from V and 4 bases from J, the junction contained 20 bases not matched to a gene. Germline V CDR1 and CDR2: DFQATT, SNEGSKA (reference sequence).

Concerning this clonotype itself: The CDR3 does not end in the conserved phenylalanine or tryptophan, so this is likely a read error. The CDR3 DNA sequence: TGTGCCAGCACCCACGGGGGGCAGGGCAATCAGCCCCAGCATCTT. Residues: CASTHGGQGNQPQHL. The chain carries TRBV6-2 or TRBV6-3 and TRBJ1-5; D is possibly TRBD1 (6 bases). There are 15 residues in the CDR3. Trimming took 7 bases from V and 2 from J, leaving 15 bases between them. Looked up from germline, CDR1 is MNHEY and CDR2 is SVGEGT.

The chain uses TRBV28 and TRBJ2-7; TRBD2 aligns across 10 bases. The J segment lost 2 bases and the V segment lost 6 bases, leaving 4 bases of the junction unmatched. Germline assignment: CDR1 MDHEN and CDR2 SYDVKM. The CDR3 runs to 14 residues. Written as DNA, the CDR3 is TGTGCCAGCAGAGAAGCGGGAGGGCCCTACGAGCAGTACTTC. Amino acid sequence: CASREAGGPYEQYF.

DNA of the CDR3: TGTGCCAGCAGTTACCGTTCGCAAAAAGAGACCCAGTACTTC. As protein: CASSYRSQKETQYF. The chain combines TRBV6-6 with TRBJ2-5; D is unresolved. This CDR3 is 14 amino acids long. Germline assignment: CDR1 MNHNY and CDR2 SVGAGI (reference sequence). Trimming cost V 2 bases and J 3 bases, with 10 bases left between them.

The chain is built from TRBV19 and TRBJ2-1; 9 bases fit TRBD2. Losses at the gene ends were 8 bases for V and 4 bases for J; bases not matched to a gene: 12. CDR1 is LNHDA and CDR2 is SQIVND in the germline V gene (reference sequence). The length of the CDR3 is 16 residues. The DNA of the CDR3 is TGTGCCAGTGGTCCCCCTAGCGGGGCATTTTACAATGAGCAGTTCTTC. As protein: CASGPPSGAFYNEQFF.

This clonotype is medium-sized. The chain employs TRBV7-2 and TRBJ1-5; 8 nucleotides align to TRBD1. CDR1 is SGHTA, CDR2 FQGNSA, per germline. The CDR3 totals 16 residues. Trimming took 1 base from V and 7 from J; bases not matched to a gene: 9. The CDR3 nucleotides read TGTGCCAGCAGCTTAGTTGGGTCAGGGGGCGGACAGCCCCAGCATTTT. Translating it yields CASSLVGSGGGQPQHF.

Ten or more counts support this clonotype. The CDR3 nucleotides read TGTGCCAGCAGCTATGGACAGGGAAACACCATATATTTT. It is translated as CASSYGQGNTIYF. The rearrangement joins TRBV5-6 to TRBJ1-3; D possibly corresponds to TRBD1 (6 bases). Germline CDR1 is SGHDT and CDR2 is YYEEEE. The CDR3 is 13 residues long. Trimming took 3 bases from V and 4 from J, leaving 8 bases between them.

This clonotype is medium-sized by share. The rearrangement uses TRBV5-5 and TRBJ1-1, with D uncertain. V lost 4 bases and J lost 1, with 14 bases in between. This CDR3 is built from 15 residues. Germline V lookup: CDR1 SGHKS, CDR2 YYEKEE (reference sequence). This CDR3 is CASSRNVRGNTEAFF. DNA of the CDR3: TGTGCCAGCAGCCGAAACGTCCGGGGGAACACTGAAGCTTTCTTT.

On this clonotype itself: The junction and the germline gene differ at one end; a read error may be behind it. The chain links TRBV7-2 to TRBJ2-7; tentative D call: TRBD2 (5 bases). This CDR3 region has 14 residues. Per germline, CDR1 SGHTA and CDR2 FQGNSA. The CDR3 DNA sequence: TGTGCCAACAGCCCCTGGACTGGGAACTACGAGCAGCACTTC. Its protein is CANSPWTGNYEQHF.

The V call is TRBV12-3 or TRBV12-4, the J call TRBJ2-3; D unclear. Deletions cut 3 bases from V and 2 bases from J, with 9 bases between. This CDR3 has 14 residues. This CDR3 is CASSFSQITDTQYF. DNA for the CDR3: TGTGCCAGCAGTTTTAGCCAGATCACAGATACGCAGTATTTT.

In this sample, this clonotype turned up many times. This sequence joins TRBV7-2 and TRBJ2-5; 12 nucleotides match TRBD2. V shed 2 bases and J 5 bases; nucleotides not matched to a gene: 6. The CDR3 is made up of 16 amino acids. Germline-derived CDR1 and CDR2 are SGHTA and FQGNSA. The DNA for the CDR3 is TGTGCCAGCAGCTTAAGGCTAGCGGGAGGGGGGGAGACCCAGTACTTC. This translates into CASSLRLAGGGETQYF.

The sample holds a few counts of this clonotype. This sequence joins TRBV24-1 and TRBJ2-1; D gene ambiguous. The germline V gene encodes CDR1 KGHDR and CDR2 SFDVKD. The CDR3 sequence is 13 residues long. Deletions cut 4 bases from V and 6 bases from J, with 9 bases between. The CDR3 region is CATSEVAGNEQFF. The CDR3 DNA sequence: TGTGCCACCAGTGAGGTCGCCGGCAATGAGCAGTTCTTC.

This clonotype was observed many times. The V gene is TRBV12-3 or TRBV12-4, the J gene TRBJ2-7; D gene ambiguous. V lost 5 bases and J 2 bases, leaving 4 bases between the germline ends. CDR3 length: 11 amino acids. CDR3 DNA sequence: TGTGCCAGCAGTGCGACCTACGAGCAGTACTTC. This translates into CASSATYEQYF.

This clonotype is judged medium-sized (0.01 to 0.1%). CDR3: CASSWGTGGQETQYF. The CDR3 DNA is TGTGCCAGCAGCTGGGGTACAGGGGGCCAAGAGACCCAGTACTTC. The chain joins TRBV7-6 to TRBJ2-5; 8 nucleotides match TRBD1. V was clipped by 4 bases and J by 1 base; unmatched bases: 5. The CDR3 runs 15 residues. CDR1 SGHVS and CDR2 FNYEAQ come from the germline V gene.

On this clonotype itself: One end of the junction is discordant with germline, which a read error may explain. The chain joins TRBV4-1 to TRBJ2-2; D is perhaps TRBD2 (6 bases). From germline, CDR1 is MGHRA and CDR2 YSYEKL. The CDR3 is made up of 16 amino acids. CDR3 bases: TGCGCCAGCAGCCAACCACGGTTAACGAACACCGGGGGGCTGTTTTTT. Translating it yields CASSQPRLTNTGGLFF.